This T cell receptor beta chain is drawn from a study of beta chain features in type 1 diabetes (dated by TCRdb to the late 2010s). As for the study more broadly: Mean age, gender distribution, total cell number and subset yield were not different between patients and healthy donors. A total of roughly 100 million sorted cells were examined across all samples, and RNA yield correlated strongly with the number of cells per subset. The study compared TCRB repertoires of sorted circulating CD4+ T cell subsets between recently diagnosed type 1 diabetes patients and matched healthy donors. Regulatory and stem cell-like memory subsets were obtained from only 8 patients and roughly 8 healthy donors, while naive and central memory subsets were obtained from all 30 or so donors. Results and caveats for the whole study, not just this receptor: Patients with type 1 diabetes made fewer insertions and deleted more nucleotides at VDJ recombination sites, implying thymic rearrangement abnormalities. Naive, central memory and regulatory TCRB repertoires appeared more similar among patients than among healthy donors. Shorter templates might have been favored by PCR, but patient and control samples were amplified and corrected together, so both groups would have been affected equally by any skew. Because cDNA rather than genomic DNA was sequenced, highly expressing activated cells could have been over-represented, although no difference in activation and CD3 levels was found between groups. Because small numbers of individuals were included in the HLA sub-analyses, any influence of HLA type on TCRB rearrangement was left unresolved. Type 1 diabetes patients showed a moderate but significant shortening of TCRB CDR3 length in all four CD4+ subsets.

From the cysteine up to the phenylalanine, the CDR3 has a length of 15 residues. The DNA shown is the 45-base CDR3, in frame from base 1. In the germline V gene, CDR1 corresponds to MNHEY and CDR2 to SVGAGI. V is trimmed back by 5 bases and J by 3 bases, and the junction contains 4 bases that no gene match accounts for. This clone was counted a few times. The target of this receptor is not known. The record has no base qualities; no much larger clone is one base away. A single peripheral blood draw of around 120 mL on average was collected from each donor into heparinised tubes. Naive, central memory, regulatory and stem cell-like memory CD4+ T cells were sorted on a BD FACSAria II using a panel including CD45RO, CCR7, CD25, CD127, CD95 and CD27. Purity was above 95% for every sorted population. PBMCs were separated immediately by Lymphoprep density gradient centrifugation and were stained directly, without being cultured. To minimize batch effects, samples were stained and sorted in pairs, one healthy donor with one patient per experiment.

The entire amount of isolated RNA was reverse transcribed using the High Capacity cDNA Reverse Transcription Kit, so the sequenced TCRB transcripts were expressed ones. Naive, central memory and regulatory T cell samples underwent deep immunoSEQ sequencing, averaging around 3.6 million total reads per sample. After sorted cells were lysed in RLT buffer, RNA was extracted with DNase-treated RNeasy Micro or Mini kits, with the choice depending on cell number. To prevent cross-contamination, every cell subset was processed on its own, while patient and healthy donor samples were processed together. TCRB sequences were amplified from cDNA with the immunoSEQ multiplex PCR, producing 87-bp fragments spanning the CDR3 region. The amplicons were sequenced using the Illumina HiSeq platform. From the authors' description of their analysis: Synthetic template baselines were used to correct PCR bias computationally, reads within Hamming distance 2 were collapsed, and singletons that could not be merged were discarded. By aligning reads against IMGT, V, D and J genes, CDR3 length, and insertions or deletions at six rearrangement sites were assigned. Within each subset, clonotype counts were normalized to the number of sorted cells before true diversity and Gini coefficients were calculated with the tcR R package. The overlap coefficient, calculated on TCRB nucleotide sequences, was used to measure repertoire sharing. As stored in TCRdb, this immuneACCESS dataset retains in-frame rearrangements with V and J assigned. A fraction of the clones does not appear; measured against another copy, unresolved V genes explain less than half of the discrepancy, and the remainder lacks a known reason. For V, J and clone size, that table is used; D and trimming come from the DNA. Across this sample there are roughly 150,000 clones, with 7.5% to 9.5% seen only once. The top ten clones comprise 0.54% of the sample.

The sample consisted of central memory CD4+ T cells from blood. The chain is made from TRBV6-5 and TRBJ1-3; 10 bases in between match TRBD1. The sequence came from a woman aged 18-29 years with type 1 diabetes. In nucleotide form, the sequence is TGTGCCAGCAGTCGACAGGGGGCTGGTGGAAACACCATATATTTT. Its coded protein is CASSRQGAGGNTIYF.